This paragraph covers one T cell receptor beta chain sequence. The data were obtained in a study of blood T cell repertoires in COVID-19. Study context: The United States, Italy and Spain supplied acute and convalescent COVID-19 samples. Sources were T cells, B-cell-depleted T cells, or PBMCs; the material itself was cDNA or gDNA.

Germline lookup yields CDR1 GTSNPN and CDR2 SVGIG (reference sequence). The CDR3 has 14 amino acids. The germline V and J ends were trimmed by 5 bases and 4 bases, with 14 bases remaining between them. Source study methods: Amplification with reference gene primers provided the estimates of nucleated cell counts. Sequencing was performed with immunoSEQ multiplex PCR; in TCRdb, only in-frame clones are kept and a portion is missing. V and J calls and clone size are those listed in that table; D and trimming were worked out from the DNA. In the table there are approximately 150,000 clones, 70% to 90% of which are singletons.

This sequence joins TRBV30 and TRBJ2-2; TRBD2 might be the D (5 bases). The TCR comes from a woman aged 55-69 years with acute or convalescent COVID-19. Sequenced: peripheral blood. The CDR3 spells CAWLTDRGTGELFF. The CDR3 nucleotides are TGTGCCTGGCTTACAGACCGGGGCACCGGGGAGCTGTTTTTT.